This T cell receptor (beta chain) comes out of a study of molecular identifiers for immune sequencing clone quantification. Comments on this clonotype: A read error may explain this, as a much larger clone is one base away.

TCRdb fed the PCR reads into MiXCR, producing one record per CDR3 protein. The table has some 650,000 distinct CDR3 sequences, approximately 20% seen once. The CDR3 has 15 residues. Unmatched junction bases numbered 7, after V lost 1 base and J lost 5 bases. Germline V gene lookup returns CDR1 SNHLY and CDR2 FYNNEI. The chain employs TRBV2 and TRBJ2-5; TRBD2 matches 7 bases. The clonotype originates from a human donor in good health. Some libraries in this study had Jurkat cell RNA spiked in. The specimen sequenced was naive CD8+ T cells from blood, with Jurkat cell RNA spiked in. Subset given: FACS-sorted CD8+CD4-CCR7+CD45RA+ naive T cells. DNA for the CDR3: TGTGCCAGCAGTGAAGGGCAGCGGGGAGGGGAGACCCAGTACTTC. It is translated as CASSEGQRGGETQYF.